The 20 T cell receptor beta chains below all came from one sample that was sequenced in a study of response to subunit inactivated influenza vaccine. TCRdb re-derived calls from the RT-PCR reads in MiXCR, one entry per CDR3 protein. The table has 550,000 to 800,000 distinct CDR3 sequences, approximately 15% seen once; the top ten hold 5.5% to 7%. The sample here was PBMCs from blood, taken roughly 2 weeks before vaccination. The receptor source for this set is a man aged 45-65 years who received an inactivated influenza vaccine.

V and J are TRBV12-3 or TRBV12-4 and TRBJ1-2, with 10 bases that match TRBD1. The CDR3 is made up of 13 amino acids. V was clipped by 5 bases and J by 11 bases; unmatched bases: 8. The CDR3 protein is CASSRQGAGSYTF. In DNA form, the CDR3 reads TGTGCCAGCAGTCGACAGGGGGCAGGGAGTTACACCTTC.

This clonotype has at least ten counts. V is TRBV10-3 and J is TRBJ2-3; D is unclear. V lost 3 bases to trimming and J lost 2 bases, with 3 bases between them. Germline V gene data show CDR1 as ENHRY and CDR2 as SYGVKD. The CDR3 runs 12 residues. CDR3 protein: CAISENTDTQYF. The CDR3, as DNA: TGTGCCATCAGTGAAAACACAGATACGCAGTATTTT.

This clonotype showed up just a few times. V usage is TRBV4-1 and J usage is TRBJ2-4, with D perhaps given as TRBD1 or TRBD2 (6 bases each). The V end was cut by 4 bases, the J end by 2 bases, with 30 bases between. This CDR3 is built from 21 residues. The germline V gene has CDR1 MGHRA and CDR2 YSYEKL. The CDR3 spells CASSLGALGRGGTTPKNIQYF. CDR3 sequence (DNA): TGCGCCAGCAGCCTGGGGGCGTTGGGGCGGGGAGGTACCACGCCCAAAAACATTCAGTACTTC.

This clonotype has at least ten counts. This rearrangement joins TRBV4-2 to TRBJ2-1; TRBD2 agrees at 8 bases. The junction had 10 bases not matched to a gene; V was cut back by 1 base and J by 5 bases. CDR3 length: 17 amino acids. Germline V gene sequence: CDR1 LGHNA, CDR2 YNFKEQ. Written as DNA, the CDR3 is TGTGCCAGCAGCCAAGTAGGAGCGGGAGTTTTGAACAATGAGCAGTTCTTC. Residues: CASSQVGAGVLNNEQFF.

This clonotype was picked up many times. The chain combines TRBV7-2 with TRBJ2-3; D is perhaps TRBD2 (6 bases). In germline, CDR1 is SGHTA, CDR2 FQGNSA. The CDR3 consists of 17 residues. The germline V and J ends were trimmed by 1 base and 2 bases, with 16 bases remaining between them. CDR3 in DNA: TGTGCCAGCAGCTTAGTATTTGCCGCGGGGATCACAGATACGCAGTATTTT. Protein: CASSLVFAAGITDTQYF.

This clonotype has a count of ten or more. The rearrangement links TRBV18 to TRBJ2-5; D ambiguous. The CDR3 is made up of 13 amino acids. V lost 3 bases and J 3 bases, leaving 8 bases between the germline ends. Germline assignment: CDR1 KGHSH and CDR2 LQKENI. CDR3 DNA sequence: TGTGCCAGCTCACCTGTCCAGAAAGAGACCCAGTACTTC. Its protein is CASSPVQKETQYF.

V and J are TRBV20-1 and TRBJ1-5; D ambiguous. In germline, CDR1 is DFQATT, CDR2 SNEGSKA (reference sequence). Trimming shortened V by 1 base and J by 0 bases, and 7 bases separated the two germline ends. The CDR3 has 14 residues. The CDR3 protein is CSARGFYSNQPQHF. The CDR3, as DNA: TGCAGTGCTAGAGGATTTTATAGCAATCAGCCCCAGCATTTT.

This clonotype was counted only a few times. The V and J genes are TRBV4-3 and TRBJ2-7, with no clear D. CDR3 length: 13 amino acids. Germline-derived CDR1 and CDR2 are LGHNA and YSLEER. The V gene lost 1 base and the J gene lost 6 bases, with 10 bases spanning the gap. The CDR3 sequence is CASSQVSRREQYF. CDR3 in DNA: TGCGCCAGCAGCCAAGTAAGTCGGCGCGAGCAGTACTTC.

This clonotype has just a few counts. The CDR3 loop reads CASSTQDGFQETQYF. CDR3 in DNA: TGTGCCAGCAGTACCCAGGACGGCTTCCAAGAGACCCAGTACTTC. The chain links TRBV27 to TRBJ2-5, with unresolved D. Germline V gene data show CDR1 as MNHEY and CDR2 as SMNVEV (reference sequence). Trimming removed 5 bases at V and 1 base at J, with 14 bases between. The CDR3 has 15 amino acids.

This chain uses TRBV7-9 with TRBJ2-2; the D gene is possibly TRBD2 (5 bases). Trimming stripped 1 base from V and 4 bases from J, with 13 bases between. The CDR3 is made up of 16 amino acids. Looked up from germline, CDR1 is SEHNR and CDR2 is FQNEAQ (reference sequence). CDR3 residues: CASSLGLSGFTGELFF. The CDR3 DNA sequence: TGTGCCAGCAGCTTAGGGTTAAGCGGATTCACCGGGGAGCTGTTTTTT.

Only a few counts were recorded for this clonotype. The chain is built from TRBV6-2 or TRBV6-3 and TRBJ2-1; 8 bases line up with TRBD2. V shed 6 bases and J 2 bases; nucleotides not matched to a gene: 6. The CDR3 loop spans 15 amino acids. The germline V gene encodes CDR1 MNHEY and CDR2 SVGEGT. CDR3 in amino acids: CASRTGGGPYNEQFF. The CDR3 nucleotides read TGTGCCAGCAGGACGGGCGGGGGGCCCTACAATGAGCAGTTCTTC.

This clonotype was detected only a few times. The chain is built from TRBV5-1 and TRBJ1-1; the match to TRBD1 covers 11 bases. The J segment lost 6 bases and the V segment lost 2 bases, leaving 9 bases of the junction unmatched. Germline-derived CDR1 and CDR2 are SGHRS and YFSETQ. The CDR3 is made up of 16 amino acids. The CDR3: CASSFGRTGGDSEAFF. The CDR3 nucleotides are TGCGCCAGCAGCTTCGGAAGGACAGGGGGCGATTCTGAAGCTTTCTTT.

This clonotype occurred a few times. The V and J genes are TRBV6-5 and TRBJ2-6; D unclear. The CDR3 contains 15 residues. CDR1 and CDR2 from the germline V gene are MNHEY and SVGAGI. V was pared by 6 bases and J by 0 bases, with 9 bases between. The DNA of the CDR3 is TGTGCCAGCAGATACGGCGTCTCTGGGGCCAACGTCCTGACTTTC. Protein sequence: CASRYGVSGANVLTF.

This clonotype has a single count. One junction end disagrees with the germline gene, perhaps due to a read error. CDR3 protein: CASSQDVRGEHYEQNF. CDR3 sequence (DNA): TGCGCCAGCAGCCAAGATGTCAGAGGGGAACACTACGAGCAGAACTTC. J is TRBJ2-7 and V is TRBV4-3; D possibly uses TRBD1 or TRBD2 (5 bases each). The CDR3 spans 16 residues. Germline lookup yields CDR1 LGHNA and CDR2 YSLEER.

The V gene is TRBV10-3, the J gene TRBJ2-1; D may be TRBD2 (6 bases). The V gene lost 7 bases and the J gene lost 1 base, with 26 bases spanning the gap. Germline lookup yields CDR1 ENHRY and CDR2 SYGVKD. The CDR3 covers 19 residues. The CDR3 sequence is CAITGRGGHRSGSYNEQFF. In DNA form, the CDR3 reads TGTGCCATCACCGGGCGGGGTGGCCACAGGTCGGGTTCCTACAATGAGCAGTTCTTC.

This clonotype was seen repeatedly, ten times or more. The CDR3 region is CASSLELAGNEQFF. The CDR3 region has the DNA TGCGCCAGCAGCTTGGAACTAGCGGGAAATGAGCAGTTCTTC. The chain has TRBV5-1 and TRBJ2-1, with TRBD2 matching 10 bases. Germline CDR1 reads SGHRS; CDR2 reads YFSETQ. The CDR3 runs to 14 residues. The V segment lost 0 bases and the J segment 7 bases; nucleotides outside the gene matches: 1.

The gene calls are TRBV12-3 or TRBV12-4 and TRBJ1-3; D not resolved. The V gene lost 7 bases and the J gene lost 5 bases, with 12 bases spanning the gap. The CDR3 covers 13 residues. DNA of the CDR3: TGTGCCAGCACCGCGGGCGGAAGAAACACCATATATTTT. Its protein is CASTAGGRNTIYF.

This chain uses TRBV4-1 with TRBJ2-3; D is undetermined. V was pared by 0 bases and J by 8 bases, with 9 bases between. The germline V gene has CDR1 MGHRA and CDR2 YSYEKL. CDR3 size: 13 residues. The CDR3 sequence: CASSQEFGSTQYF. The CDR3 DNA reads TGCGCCAGCAGCCAAGAGTTTGGCAGTACGCAGTATTTT.

This clonotype was recorded many times. The chain is built from TRBV28 and TRBJ2-7; D call uncertain. V dropped 4 bases and J dropped 3 bases, with 13 bases sitting between them. Germline V gene sequence: CDR1 MDHEN, CDR2 SYDVKM. This CDR3 is built from 14 residues. CDR3 DNA: TGTGCCAGCAGTTCCCCAGTAGATTACTACGAGCAGTACTTC. Translation gives CASSSPVDYYEQYF.

This chain uses TRBV20-1 with TRBJ2-3; 7 bases fit TRBD1. This CDR3 is built from 15 residues. V lost 2 bases, J lost 1 base, and 6 bases stayed unmatched. The germline V gene has CDR1 DFQATT and CDR2 SNEGSKA (reference sequence). The CDR3 DNA is TGCAGTGCTAGATCTAACAGGGGTGGCACAGATACGCAGTATTTT. Its protein product is CSARSNRGGTDTQYF.